One sample yielded the 25 T cell receptor beta chains listed below, sequenced in a study of cytomegalovirus exposure and HLA in healthy donors. The PCR ran on 60 Vbeta and 13 Jbeta primers. Clones were sequenced by immunoSEQ multiplex PCR, and TCRdb holds only the in-frame ones, with some missing. The repertoire consists of about 73,000 clones, with 67% occurring once and the leading ten covering 6.5% to 7.5%. The sample consisted of PBMCs. The receptors stem from a woman aged 45-65 years in good health and CMV-seropositive.

The chain recombines TRBV6-4 with TRBJ2-2, with 13 bases aligning to TRBD2. V dropped 5 bases and J dropped 1; count of bases not matched to a gene: 7. The length of the CDR3 is 18 residues. Germline V lookup: CDR1 MRHNA, CDR2 SNTAGT. CDR3 amino acids: CASSQGLAGAVNTGELFF. CDR3 coding DNA: TGTGCCAGCAGTCAAGGACTAGCGGGGGCCGTGAACACCGGGGAGCTGTTTTTT.

V is TRBV29-1 and J is TRBJ2-7; D perhaps matches TRBD2 (6 bases). The CDR3 loop spans 15 amino acids. Trimming shortened V by 1 base and J by 0 bases, and 13 bases separated the two germline ends. Germline lookup yields CDR1 SQVTM and CDR2 ANQGSEA. CDR3: CSVEVRGFSSYEQYF. DNA for the CDR3: TGCAGCGTTGAAGTTCGGGGGTTCAGCTCCTACGAGCAGTACTTC.

The chain is built from TRBV18 and TRBJ2-1, with 7 positions matching TRBD2. Germline loops: CDR1 KGHSH, CDR2 LQKENI. After removal of 6 bases from V and 10 bases from J, the junction contained 15 bases not matched to a gene. This CDR3 comprises 15 residues. The CDR3 here is CASSGDSGEGREQFF. Written as DNA, the CDR3 is TGTGCCAGCTCCGGTGACTCGGGGGAGGGTCGGGAGCAGTTCTTC.

This clone occurred once. This sequence joins TRBV5-4 and TRBJ2-7; perhaps TRBD2 as D (5 bases). Germline CDR1 reads SGHNT; CDR2 reads YYREEE (reference sequence). The CDR3 has 13 residues. V gave up 0 bases and J gave up 6 bases, with 10 bases separating them. In DNA, the CDR3 is TGTGCCAGCAGCTTGGATCGGACTGGCGAGCAGTACGTC. Its translation: CASSLDRTGEQYV.

This clone was observed a handful of times. The V and J genes are TRBV5-1 and TRBJ2-5; TRBD1 aligns across 7 bases. The germline V gene has CDR1 SGHRS and CDR2 YFSETQ. This CDR3 is 14 amino acids long. V was pared by 2 bases and J by 1 base, with 2 bases of the junction left unmatched. For the CDR3, the DNA is TGCGCCAGCAGCTTCGGGACAGTCCAAGAGACCCAGTACTTC. This gives the protein CASSFGTVQETQYF.

The rearrangement uses TRBV9 and TRBJ2-1; TRBD2 matches at 9 bases. Germline V gene lookup returns CDR1 SGDLS and CDR2 YYNGEE. V lost 0 bases and J lost 1; bases outside the gene matches: 2. The CDR3 covers 16 residues. The CDR3 DNA sequence: TGTGCCAGCAGCGTAGGGCGGGGGGGTTCCTACAATGAGCAGTTCTTC. Translating gives CASSVGRGGSYNEQFF.

The rearrangement uses TRBV9 and TRBJ2-7; possible D gene TRBD2, 6 bases. The CDR3 is 16 residues long. Germline CDR1 reads SGDLS; CDR2 reads YYNGEE. Trimming cost V 4 bases and J 5 bases, with 22 bases left between them. Here the CDR3 DNA reads TGTGCCAGCAGCACCCGTATCGGGGGAAGAGGAGACGAGCAGTACTTC. This encodes CASSTRIGGRGDEQYF.

V is TRBV27 and J is TRBJ1-1; D possibly corresponds to TRBD1 (5 bases). Germline V CDR1 and CDR2: MNHEY, SMNVEV (reference sequence). Trimming stripped 5 bases from V and 4 bases from J, with 17 bases between. This CDR3 has 15 amino acids. The CDR3 spells CASSHRRDLLTEAFF. In DNA form, the CDR3 reads TGTGCCAGCAGTCATAGGAGGGACCTCCTCACTGAAGCTTTCTTT.

The chain combines TRBV19 with TRBJ2-3; tentative D call: TRBD1 (5 bases). The length of the CDR3 is 15 residues. With 11 bases removed from V and 5 bases from J, the gap between germline ends came to 23 bases. Germline values: CDR1 LNHDA, CDR2 SQIVND (reference sequence). The CDR3 spells CASDGAAGEVDTQYF. The CDR3 DNA follows: TGTGCCTCCGATGGGGCAGCCGGCGAAGTAGATACGCAGTATTTT.

CDR3: CASRATSSGGSTDTQYF. The CDR3 DNA is TGTGCCAGCAGAGCCACCTCTAGCGGGGGAAGCACAGATACGCAGTATTTT. The chain recombines TRBV2 with TRBJ2-3, with 10 bases fitting TRBD2. J was trimmed by 0 bases and V by 6 bases; bases with no gene match: 9. Germline V gene sequence: CDR1 SNHLY, CDR2 FYNNEI. The CDR3 runs 17 residues.

The chain carries TRBV19 and TRBJ1-1, with 8 positions matching TRBD1. CDR3 length: 14 residues. Trimming cost V 7 bases and J 1 base; bases outside gene matches: 5. The germline CDR1 and CDR2 sequences are LNHDA and SQIVND (reference sequence). The CDR3 DNA reads as TGTGCCAGTAACCCTGACAGGGGGAACACTGAAGCTTTCTTT. Residues: CASNPDRGNTEAFF.

The chain has TRBV5-1 and TRBJ1-2; 8 nucleotides align to TRBD1. The germline CDR1 and CDR2 sequences are SGHRS and YFSETQ. The CDR3 extends over 15 amino acids. The V segment lost 7 bases and the J segment 0 bases; nucleotides outside the gene matches: 8. The CDR3 bases are TGCGCCAGCGGACAGGGACCCGCCGCTAACTATGGCTACACCTTC. Translating it yields CASGQGPAANYGYTF.

This clone was recorded a few times. The chain recombines TRBV11-2 with TRBJ1-1; TRBD1 might be the D (5 bases). Germline-derived CDR1 and CDR2 are SGHAT and FQNNGV. The CDR3 sequence is 13 residues long. V lost 5 bases and J 3 bases, leaving 10 bases between the germline ends. The CDR3 reads CASSATEHTEAFF. The CDR3 nucleotides read TGTGCCAGCAGCGCGACAGAGCACACTGAAGCTTTCTTT.

This clone was seen a handful of times. This chain joins TRBV7-2 and TRBJ2-7, with 7 bases aligning to TRBD2. The CDR3 has 17 amino acids. V was clipped by 2 bases and J by 3 bases; unmatched bases: 13. The V gene's germline CDR1 is SGHTA and CDR2 FQGNSA. CDR3 DNA: TGTGCCAGCAGCTTAAGGGGAAGCGGGGCGATCTACTACGAGCAGTACTTC. This sequence encodes CASSLRGSGAIYYEQYF.

This clone turned up a few times. V gene TRBV30 combines with J gene TRBJ1-5; the match to TRBD1 covers 9 bases. From germline, CDR1 is GTSNPN and CDR2 SVGIG (reference sequence). The CDR3 loop spans 14 amino acids. V shed 3 bases and J 5 bases; nucleotides not matched to a gene: 5. The CDR3 is CAWRGQGNHQPQHF. Here the CDR3 DNA reads TGTGCCTGGAGGGGACAGGGAAATCATCAGCCCCAGCATTTT.

This clone was found a few times. This chain joins TRBV18 and TRBJ1-1, with 7 bases identical to TRBD1. With 4 bases clipped from V and 4 bases from J, the junction kept 6 bases outside the gene matches. Germline CDR1 is KGHSH and CDR2 is LQKENI. The CDR3 loop spans 14 amino acids. The CDR3 region is CASSLLTGLTEAFF. DNA for the CDR3: TGTGCCAGCTCACTCCTGACAGGGCTCACTGAAGCTTTCTTT.

The chain links TRBV18 to TRBJ1-1; D might be TRBD1 (6 bases). The CDR3 is 19 amino acids. Germline V lookup: CDR1 KGHSH, CDR2 LQKENI. V lost 3 bases and J lost 3, with 26 bases in between. The CDR3 is CASSPTPQSRGGMDTEAFF. The CDR3 DNA sequence: TGTGCCAGCTCACCGACACCCCAAAGTAGGGGGGGAATGGACACTGAAGCTTTCTTT.

The chain joins TRBV15 to TRBJ2-2; perhaps TRBD2 as D (5 bases). This CDR3 is 15 amino acids long. Between the trimmed V and J ends, which lost 0 bases and 3 bases, there was a span of 8 bases. CDR1 is LNHNV and CDR2 is YYDKDF in the germline V gene (reference sequence). CDR3 DNA sequence: TGTGCCACCAGCAGAGACGGGGTGGACACCGGGGAGCTGTTTTTT. Amino acid sequence: CATSRDGVDTGELFF.

CDR3 in amino acids: CVSTGETNYGYTF. The CDR3 coding sequence is TGTGTATCAACAGGGGAGACTAACTATGGCTACACCTTC. The gene calls are TRBV28 and TRBJ1-2, with 7 positions matching TRBD1. The CDR3 runs to 13 residues. Per the germline V gene, CDR1 is MDHEN and CDR2 is SYDVKM.

The chain is built from TRBV6-5 and TRBJ2-1; D perhaps matches TRBD1 (6 bases). The V and J ends lost 6 bases and 9 bases respectively, with 18 bases between them. The CDR3 totals 14 residues. Per the germline V gene, CDR1 is MNHEY and CDR2 is SVGAGI. The CDR3 DNA sequence: TGTGCCAGCAGCCACAGGGAGATAGGAGGTGAGCAGTTCTTC. Encoded protein: CASSHREIGGEQFF.

This clone was detected only once. The V and J genes are TRBV2 and TRBJ2-5; 7 nucleotides line up with TRBD1. CDR3 length equals 15 residues. Per germline, CDR1 SNHLY and CDR2 FYNNEI. The junction had 11 bases not matched to a gene; V was cut back by 5 bases and J by 5 bases. DNA for the CDR3: TGTGCCAGCAGTTGGTCCGGGACACAGGGGGAGACCCAGTACTTC. Translation: CASSWSGTQGETQYF.

This sequence joins TRBV23-1 and TRBJ1-1, with no clear D. TRBV23-1 is placed among ORFs of uncertain function. Trimming took off 0 bases at V and 8 bases at J, with 22 bases between the two ends. The CDR3 sequence is 17 residues long. CDR3 nucleotides: TGCGCCAGCAGTCAATCTGCTCTTCGAGAGGGTTACTCCGAAGCTTTCTTT. Residues: CASSQSALREGYSEAFF.

This clone was observed a few times. The gene calls are TRBV14 and TRBJ1-6; TRBD1 aligns across 7 bases. This CDR3 is 16 amino acids long. CDR1 and CDR2 (germline): SGHDN, FVKESK. V lost 2 bases to trimming and J lost 7 bases; unmatched junction nucleotides: 8. The CDR3 DNA follows: TGTGCCAGCAGCCAATTTACCGGGACAGTAAATTCACCCCTCCACTTT. This encodes CASSQFTGTVNSPLHF.

This clone showed up just a few times. The rearrangement uses TRBV4-1 and TRBJ2-7; D possibly corresponds to TRBD2 (5 bases). The CDR3 sequence is 14 residues long. With 9 bases removed from V and 0 bases from J, the gap between germline ends came to 15 bases. The germline CDR1 and CDR2 sequences are MGHRA and YSYEKL. CDR3 in amino acids: CASSSSVLSYEQYV. In DNA, the CDR3 is TGCGCCAGTTCTAGCTCCGTCCTCTCCTACGAGCAGTACGTC.

The V call is TRBV19, the J call TRBJ1-1; D unclear. Germline CDR1 LNHDA, CDR2 SQIVND (reference sequence). The CDR3 spans 14 residues. With 8 bases removed from V and 0 bases from J, the gap between germline ends came to 13 bases. CDR3 DNA: TGTGCCAGTTCCTCTGACACTCTGAACACTGAAGCTTTCTTT. Translation: CASSSDTLNTEAFF.